This T cell receptor (beta chain) was documented in a study of shared clonotypes between healthy human individuals. CDR3 length: 15 amino acids. Unmatched junction bases numbered 9, after V lost 3 bases and J lost 6 bases. Germline CDR1 is SNHLY and CDR2 is FYNNEI. Assay: immunoSEQ multiplex PCR; the TCRdb copy retains only in-frame clones and omits some. The sample contains some 1.5 million clones, approximately 98% of which appear only once. Sequencing was carried out using naive CD4+ T cells sorted from blood. Subset specified: CD45RA+ positively selected. The source is a man aged 25-40 years in good health. J is TRBJ2-7 and V is TRBV2; 9 nucleotides match TRBD1. The CDR3 region is CASSDRTGVSGEQYF. The CDR3 region has the DNA TGTGCCAGCAGTGATCGGACAGGGGTTTCGGGCGAGCAGTACTTC.